The entry below gives a single T cell receptor (beta chain) sequence along with its context. Per the authors' pipeline: Amplification with reference gene primers provided the estimates of nucleated cell counts. Sequenced by immunoSEQ multiplex PCR; TCRdb stores in-frame clones only, minus some. The V and J calls and the clone size are those of that table, but D and trimming were determined from the DNA. Here the sample spans roughly 220,000 clones, less than 90% being singletons. The source of the sample is a study of blood T cell repertoires in COVID-19. Study-wide background: Whether acute or convalescent, the COVID-19 samples came from the United States, Italy and Spain.

This TCR was recovered from a woman aged 55-69 years who had recovered from COVID-19. The specimen sequenced was peripheral blood.

CDR3 in amino acids: CASSPEGGREQYF. Here the CDR3 DNA reads TGTGCCAGCAGCCCAGAGGGCGGCCGCGAGCAGTACTTC. The chain is built from TRBV7-3 and TRBJ2-7, with D perhaps matching TRBD2 (5 bases). Germline V CDR1 and CDR2: SGHTA, FQGTGA. The germline V and J ends were trimmed by 5 bases and 6 bases, with 14 bases remaining between them. The CDR3 runs 13 residues.